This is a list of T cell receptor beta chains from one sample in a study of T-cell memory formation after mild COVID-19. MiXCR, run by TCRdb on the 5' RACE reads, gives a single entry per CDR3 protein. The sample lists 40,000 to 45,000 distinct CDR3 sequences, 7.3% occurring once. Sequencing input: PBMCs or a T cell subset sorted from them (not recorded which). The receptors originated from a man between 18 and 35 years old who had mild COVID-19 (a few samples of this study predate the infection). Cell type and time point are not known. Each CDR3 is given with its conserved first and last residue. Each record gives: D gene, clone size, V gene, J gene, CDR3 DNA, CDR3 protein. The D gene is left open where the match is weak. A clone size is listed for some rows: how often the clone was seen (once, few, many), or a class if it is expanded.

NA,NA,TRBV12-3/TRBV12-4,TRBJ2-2,TGTGCCAGCAGCTTTGGATCAACCGGGGAGCTGTTTTTT,CASSFGSTGELFF
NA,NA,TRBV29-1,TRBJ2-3,TGCAGCGTTGAGGTAGGGGGCACAGATACGCAGTATTTT,CSVEVGGTDTQYF
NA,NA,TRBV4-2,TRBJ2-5,TGTGCCAGCAGCCGGGAGGGGGGCACTTCGGGGGAGACCCAGTACTTC,CASSREGGTSGETQYF
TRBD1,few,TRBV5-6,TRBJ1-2,TGTGCCAGCAGCCTTAACAGGGGGTCCTATGGCTACACCTTC,CASSLNRGSYGYTF
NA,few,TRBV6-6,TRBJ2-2,TGTGCCAGCAGGACTGCGGGGAGCTTCACCGGGGAGCTGTTTTTT,CASRTAGSFTGELFF
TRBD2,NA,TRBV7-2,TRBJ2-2,TGTGCCAGCAGCTTAAACGGGGGGGCTTACACCGGGGAGCTGTTTTTT,CASSLNGGAYTGELFF
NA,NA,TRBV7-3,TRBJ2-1,TGTGCCAGCAGCCCTCCCGGGTTGAACAATGAGCAGTTCTTC,CASSPPGLNNEQFF
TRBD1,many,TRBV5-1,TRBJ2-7,TGCGCCAGCAGCTCCGGGACAGGGGTCCGTTTTGAGCAGTACTTC,CASSSGTGVRFEQYF
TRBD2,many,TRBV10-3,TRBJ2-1,TGTGCCACCGGGCCTAGCGGGGGCCACTACAATGAGCAGTTCTTC,CATGPSGGHYNEQFF
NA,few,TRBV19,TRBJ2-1,TGTGCCAGTAGTCCCACTAGCTCCTACAATGAGCAGTTCTTC,CASSPTSSYNEQFF
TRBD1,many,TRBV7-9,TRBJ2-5,TGTGCCAGCAGCTCAGGGACAGGGGCGGTGACCCAGTACTTC,CASSSGTGAVTQYF
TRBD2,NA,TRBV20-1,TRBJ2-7,TGCAGTGCTAGGGACCTAGCGGGGGGGCTCCACGAGCAGTACTTC,CSARDLAGGLHEQYF
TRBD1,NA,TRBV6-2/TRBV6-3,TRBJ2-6,TGTGCCAGCAGTCCGGACAGGGGGCCTGGGGCCAACGTCCTGACTTTC,CASSPDRGPGANVLTF
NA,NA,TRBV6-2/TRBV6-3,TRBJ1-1,TGTGCCAGCAGTTACGCCCTCTCCGAAATGGCTTTGGGAGCTTTCTTT,CASSYALSEMALGAFF
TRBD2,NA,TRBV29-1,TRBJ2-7,TGCAGAGCCGAGATCATCAGCGGGGGCAGGATCTCCTACGAGCAGTACTTC,CRAEIISGGRISYEQYF
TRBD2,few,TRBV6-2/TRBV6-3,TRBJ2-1,TGTGCCAGCAGTAACCCGCGGGGGGGCCGGCGGAGCAATGAGCAGTTCTTC,CASSNPRGGRRSNEQFF
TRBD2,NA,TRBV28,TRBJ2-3,TGTGCCAGCAGTAGCGGACTAGCGGGGGGTTTCAAGGATACGCAGTATTTT,CASSSGLAGGFKDTQYF
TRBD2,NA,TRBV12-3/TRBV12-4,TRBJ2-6,TGTGCCAGCAGTTTTTTGGACAGGGTTAACCTAGCGGGGGGCAGCTCTGGGGCCAACGTCCTGACTTTC,CASSFLDRVNLAGGSSGANVLTF
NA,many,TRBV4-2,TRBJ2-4,TGTGCCAGCAGCCAAGGTTCCCAACTAGCCAAAAACATTCAGTACTTC,CASSQGSQLAKNIQYF
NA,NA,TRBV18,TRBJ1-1,TGTGCCAGCTCAAGACCGTTGAACACTGAAGCTTTCTTT,CASSRPLNTEAFF
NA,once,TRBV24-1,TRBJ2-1,TGTGCCACCTCTACAGCCAATGAGCAGTTCTTC,CATSTANEQFF
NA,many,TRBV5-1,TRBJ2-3,TGCGCCAGCAGCCCCTTACAGGGAGAAGATACGCAGTATTTT,CASSPLQGEDTQYF
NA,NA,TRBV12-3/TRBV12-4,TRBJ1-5,TGTGCCAGCAGTTTATTCGGGGTTCAGCCCCAGCATTTT,CASSLFGVQPQHF
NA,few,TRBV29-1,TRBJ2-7,TGCAGCGTTGTTGGGCCTTCGGGCGAGCAGTACTTC,CSVVGPSGEQYF
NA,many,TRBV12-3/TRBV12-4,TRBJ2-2,TGTGCCAGCAGTTTATGGGCAGGTTCCAACACCGGGGAGCTGTTTTTT,CASSLWAGSNTGELFF
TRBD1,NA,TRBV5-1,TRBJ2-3,TGCGCCAGCAGCTTGGCTCTGACAGGGGGCACAGATACGCAGTATTTT,CASSLALTGGTDTQYF
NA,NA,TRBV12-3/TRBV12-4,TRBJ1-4,TGTGCCAGCAGTTCTCGAAGTCGTCGTTTGGGGGCGAGGTTTGGTGGGGAAAAACTGTTTTTT,CASSSRSRRLGARFGGEKLFF
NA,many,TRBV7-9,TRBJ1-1,TGTGCCAGCAGCTTGGGTGGGGACACTGAAGCTTTCTTT,CASSLGGDTEAFF
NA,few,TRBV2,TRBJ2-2,TGTGCCAGCAGTGACTCCTCAGGTCGGATCGGGGAGCTGTTTTTT,CASSDSSGRIGELFF
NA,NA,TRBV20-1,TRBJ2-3,TGCAGTGCCGTCGGGTATACGCAGTATTTT,CSAVGYTQYF
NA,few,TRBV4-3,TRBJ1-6,TGCGCCAGCAGCCAAGATCGAAAGGGTCCATCCCTCCACTTT,CASSQDRKGPSLHF
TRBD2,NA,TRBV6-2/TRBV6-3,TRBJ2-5,TGTGCCAGCAGTTACTCTATCTTAGCGGGGGAGAAAGAGACCCAGTACTTC,CASSYSILAGEKETQYF
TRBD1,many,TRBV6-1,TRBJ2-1,TGTGCCAGCAGTGCACAGGGGAATGAGCAGTTCTTC,CASSAQGNEQFF
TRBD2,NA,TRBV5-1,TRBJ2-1,TGCGCCAGCAGAGTTACTAGCGGCTCCTACAATGAGCAGTTCTTC,CASRVTSGSYNEQFF
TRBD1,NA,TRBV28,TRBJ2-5,TGTGCCAGCGGAGGCGTGGACAGGGACCAAGAGACCCAGTACTTC,CASGGVDRDQETQYF
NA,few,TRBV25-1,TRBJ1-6,TGTGCCAGCAGTCCACTGGTAGGGGCTAATTCACCCCTCCACTTT,CASSPLVGANSPLHF
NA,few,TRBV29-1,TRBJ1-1,TGCAGCGTTGATGGGGGTATGAACACTGAAGCTTTCTTT,CSVDGGMNTEAFF
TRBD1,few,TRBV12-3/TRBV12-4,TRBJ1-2,TGTGCCAGCAGTTCGCCCGGGACAGGGAACTATGGCTACACCTTC,CASSSPGTGNYGYTF
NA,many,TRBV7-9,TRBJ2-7,TGTGCCAGCAGCGCAGGACTTCCCTACGAGCAGTACTTC,CASSAGLPYEQYF
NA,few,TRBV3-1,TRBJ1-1,TGTGCCAGCAGCCCTACTTCAGCATCTGAAGCTTTCTTT,CASSPTSASEAFF
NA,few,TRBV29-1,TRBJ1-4,TGCAGCGCCGCCGGGGGGGGAGCCCCTAATGAAAAACTGTTTTTT,CSAAGGGAPNEKLFF
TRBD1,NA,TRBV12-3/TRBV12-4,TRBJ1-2,TGTGCCAGCAGTACCCGGTCAGGGGGAATGGGCTATGGCTACACCTTC,CASSTRSGGMGYGYTF